The subject of this entry is one T cell receptor beta chain. This clone appeared a few times. It lacks a known antigen. Base qualities are not provided; no much larger clone lies one nucleotide away. Each donor gave one peripheral blood draw, averaging around 120 mL, which was collected into heparinised tubes. Using a panel that included CD45RO, CCR7, CD25, CD127, CD95 and CD27, naive, central memory, regulatory and stem cell-like memory CD4+ T cells were sorted on a BD FACSAria II. Every sorted population had a purity above 98%. PBMCs were isolated immediately by Lymphoprep density gradient centrifugation and stained directly without culture. To minimize batch effects, samples were stained and sorted in pairs, one healthy donor with one patient per experiment. This sample is drawn from a study of beta chain features in type 1 diabetes (dated by TCRdb to about 2018). For the wider study: Mean age, gender distribution, total cell number and subset yield were not different between patients and healthy donors. Regulatory and stem cell-like memory subsets were obtained from only 8 patients and about 8 healthy donors, while naive and central memory subsets were obtained from all 30 or so donors. The study compared the TCRB repertoires of sorted circulating CD4+ T cell subsets in recently diagnosed type 1 diabetes patients with those in matched healthy donors. A total of 100 million to 140 million sorted cells were examined across all samples, and the number of cells per subset was strongly correlated with RNA yield.

The High Capacity cDNA Reverse Transcription Kit was used to reverse transcribe all of the isolated RNA, meaning that expressed TCRB transcripts were what got sequenced. Naive, central memory and regulatory T cell samples underwent deep immunoSEQ sequencing, averaging about 3.57 million total reads per sample. Sorted cells were lysed in RLT buffer and RNA was extracted with DNase-treated RNeasy Micro or Mini kits, depending on cell number. Each cell subset was processed on its own to prevent cross-contamination, while patient and healthy donor samples were processed together. TCRB sequences were amplified from cDNA with the immunoSEQ multiplex PCR, producing 87-bp fragments spanning the CDR3 region. Amplicons were sequenced on the Illumina HiSeq platform. Turning to the authors' computational methods: Synthetic template baselines were used to correct PCR bias computationally, reads within Hamming distance 2 were collapsed together, and singletons that could not be merged were discarded. By aligning reads against IMGT, V, D and J genes, CDR3 length, and insertions or deletions at six rearrangement sites were assigned. Within each subset, clonotype counts were normalized to sorted cell number, and only after that were true diversity and Gini coefficients computed with the tcR R package. The overlap coefficient, calculated on TCRB nucleotide sequences, was used to quantify repertoire sharing. Out-of-frame TCRB sequences from naive cells were analyzed to stand in for the pre-selection repertoire. Drawn from immuneACCESS, this table holds only the in-frame rearrangements with V and J called that TCRdb kept. Clones are partly lost; checked studies trace under half to an unresolved V gene and leave the rest unexplained. The V and J calls and the clone size are those of that table, but D and trimming were determined from the DNA. The sample data list around 710,000 clones, and 9.5% to 15% of these were observed just once. In total, the top ten clones hold more than 0.1% of the sample.

General conclusions and limits of the study: The naive, central memory and regulatory TCRB repertoires appeared to resemble one another more closely among patients than among healthy donors. Type 1 diabetes patients showed a moderate but significant shortening of TCRB CDR3 length in all four CD4+ subsets. Sequencing cDNA rather than genomic DNA could over-represent highly expressing activated cells, although activation and CD3 levels did not differ between groups. Patients with type 1 diabetes made fewer insertions and deleted more nucleotides at VDJ recombination sites, implying thymic rearrangement abnormalities. Shorter templates might have been favored by PCR, but patient and control samples were amplified and corrected together, so both groups would have been affected equally by any skew. HLA sub-analyses involved small numbers of individuals, so any influence of HLA type on TCRB rearrangement remained unresolved.

Sequencing used naive CD4+ T cells from blood. This specimen's cell subset or site label, interpreted: true naive CD4+ T cells. The clonotype was recovered from a man aged 25 to 40 with type 1 diabetes.

The sequenced DNA: TGTGCCAGTAGTATGGGAGGGTACGGTCAGCCCCAGCATTTT. This codes for CASSMGGYGQPQHF. The chain is made from TRBV19 and TRBJ1-5; the D gene cannot be resolved reliably. The junction carries 12 bases between V and J, which are trimmed by 3 bases and 6 bases respectively. The germline V gene encodes CDR1 LNHDA and CDR2 SQIVND (reference sequence). Measured from the cysteine to the phenylalanine, the CDR3 is 14 residues long. CDR3 DNA is the only sequence kept; it has 42 bases, read in frame from the first base.